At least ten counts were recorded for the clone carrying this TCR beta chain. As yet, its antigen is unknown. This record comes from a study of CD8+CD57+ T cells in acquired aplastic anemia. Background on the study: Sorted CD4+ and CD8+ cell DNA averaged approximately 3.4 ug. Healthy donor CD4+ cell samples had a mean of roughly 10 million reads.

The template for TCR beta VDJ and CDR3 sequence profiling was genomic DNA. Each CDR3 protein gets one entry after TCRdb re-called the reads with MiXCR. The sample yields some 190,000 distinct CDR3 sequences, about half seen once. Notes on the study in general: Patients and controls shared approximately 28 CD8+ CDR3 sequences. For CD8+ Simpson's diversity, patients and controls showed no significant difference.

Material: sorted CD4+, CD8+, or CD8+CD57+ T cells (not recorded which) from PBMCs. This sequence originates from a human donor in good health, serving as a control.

The CDR3, as DNA: TGTGCCAGTACCCCCGGCGGGGGAACGGAGACCCAGTACTTC. It yields the protein CASTPGGGTETQYF. This chain uses TRBV5-6 with TRBJ2-5, with TRBD2 identical over 7 bases. V dropped 8 bases and J dropped 5; count of bases not matched to a gene: 12. Germline lookup yields CDR1 SGHDT and CDR2 YYEEEE. This CDR3 is 14 amino acids long.